The source of this T cell receptor (beta chain) is a study of shared T cell receptors in the human thymus. Only in-frame clones appear in the TCRdb table, and some are missing; sequencing was by immunoSEQ multiplex PCR. In the table there are hundreds of thousands of clones, about 87% of which are singletons. Between the trimmed V and J ends, which lost 7 bases and 4 bases, there was a span of 16 bases. Germline V gene data show CDR1 as MDHEN and CDR2 as SYDVKM. This CDR3 contains 15 residues. This same sample was also taken into another study, of human thymus T cells. That report adds: Immunologically healthy infants in Finland undergoing congenital heart defect surgery were the donors. Thymic material originated from resections removed in the course of corrective heart surgery. Thymic repertoires overlap heavily among unrelated individuals, related research has reported.

The receptor was derived from a boy in the first two years of life with a congenital heart defect. The V call is TRBV28, the J call TRBJ1-4, with D tentatively TRBD1 (6 bases). The sequencing sample was made of thymocytes. The CDR3 here is CASTSGQSLNEKLFF. In DNA form, the CDR3 reads TGTGCCAGCACCTCAGGACAGAGCCTTAATGAAAAACTGTTTTTT.